This passage covers 30 T cell receptor beta chains from one sample sequenced in a study of blood T cells in healthy people across ages (dated by TCRdb to 2014 to 2015). Preparation of the library involved 5' RACE. TCRdb shows the sequencer as Illumina HiSeq 2500. A second PCR of roughly 7 to 12 cycles was run with a J-beta primer mix and a sample-barcoded 5' primer. Starting from the raw public reads, TCRdb applied fastp trimming at Q25, assembled clones with MiXCR and retained in-frame beta chains. Rows with one shared CDR3 protein collapse into an entry with the most common genes and DNA. The sample profile shows approximately 800,000 distinct CDR3 sequences; about 26% of them were found once. The leading ten clones occupy about 2.9% of the sample. These same data were also listed under a study on T cells of mothers and their children.

Sequenced: blood. The receptors here all came from a boy younger than 18 in good health.

The genes are TRBV6-5 and TRBJ1-2, with D perhaps TRBD1 (6 bases). The germline V gene encodes CDR1 MNHEY and CDR2 SVGAGI. V was cut by 5 bases and J by 4 bases, with 14 bases left in between. The CDR3 contains 14 residues. CDR3 protein: CASSLTDSLYGYTF. CDR3 DNA: TGTGCCAGCAGTCTAACGGACAGCCTCTATGGCTACACCTTC.

V gene TRBV5-1 combines with J gene TRBJ1-6, with TRBD1 matching 11 bases. CDR1 and CDR2 from the germline V gene are SGHRS and YFSETQ. V was clipped by 9 bases and J by 10 bases; unmatched bases: 6. The CDR3 extends over 13 amino acids. As DNA, the CDR3 is TGCGCCACGGGACAGGGGGAGAGGTCACCCCTCCACTTT. Amino acids: CATGQGERSPLHF.

The V and J genes are TRBV6-1 and TRBJ2-3; 8 nucleotides line up with TRBD2. Trimming took 7 bases from V and 2 from J; bases not matched to a gene: 11. This CDR3 is built from 16 residues. Germline lookup yields CDR1 MNHNS and CDR2 SASEGT. CDR3 amino acids: CASTPVARGATDTQYF. The CDR3 DNA sequence: TGTGCCAGCACCCCGGTTGCGCGGGGGGCCACAGATACGCAGTATTTT.

The rearrangement joins TRBV5-1 to TRBJ2-3, with 9 bases matching TRBD1. This CDR3 is built from 16 residues. The V segment lost 0 bases and the J segment 3 bases; nucleotides outside the gene matches: 5. Per the germline V gene, CDR1 is SGHRS and CDR2 is YFSETQ. This CDR3 reads CASSLEGGQGTDTQYF. Written as DNA, the CDR3 is TGCGCCAGCAGCTTGGAAGGAGGACAGGGGACAGATACGCAGTATTTT.

The genes are TRBV6-6 and TRBJ2-2; 7 bases align to TRBD1. The CDR3 consists of 13 residues. Germline CDR1 is MNHNY and CDR2 is SVGAGI (reference sequence). Trimming removed 2 bases from V and 7 bases from J; junction bases left unmatched: 1. CDR3 loop: CASSYDRDGELFF. The DNA for the CDR3 is TGTGCCAGCAGTTACGACAGGGACGGGGAGCTGTTTTTT.

This clonotype was counted only a few times. The chain uses TRBV29-1 and TRBJ1-1; no definite D call. This CDR3 has 14 amino acids. Germline V gives CDR1 SQVTM, CDR2 ANQGSEA. Trimming took 0 bases from V and 5 from J, leaving 13 bases between them. CDR3 bases: TGCAGCGTTGAAGAACCGGCCACGAGTACTGAAGCTTTCTTT. Translated: CSVEEPATSTEAFF.

On this clonotype itself: The junction and the germline gene differ at one end; a read error may be behind it. J is TRBJ2-5 and V is TRBV9; D perhaps matches TRBD2 (5 bases). CDR1 SGDLS and CDR2 YYNGEE come from the germline V gene. The CDR3 has 11 amino acids. The DNA for the CDR3 is TGTGCCAGCAGCGGGTTAGAGGGCCTGGACTTC. Protein product: CASSGLEGLDF.

V is TRBV12-3 or TRBV12-4 and J is TRBJ1-1; the D is unclear. The germline V and J ends were trimmed by 7 bases and 2 bases, with 11 bases remaining between them. The CDR3 is made up of 13 amino acids. The CDR3 here is CASTFGGNTEAFF. The CDR3, as DNA: TGTGCCAGCACCTTTGGCGGTAACACTGAAGCTTTCTTT.

This sequence joins TRBV23-1 and TRBJ2-1, with D unresolved. TRBV23-1 falls under the ORF class, with uncertain function. The CDR3 extends over 11 amino acids. V was shortened by 2 bases and J by 13 bases, with 9 bases between the two germline ends. This chain's CDR3 is CASSQEKYQFF. The CDR3 nucleotides read TGCGCCAGCAGTCAAGAAAAGTATCAGTTCTTC.

This clonotype was seen a few times. The V call is TRBV19, the J call TRBJ1-4; 7 nucleotides agree with TRBD1. Per the germline V gene, CDR1 is LNHDA and CDR2 is SQIVND (reference sequence). Germline trimming cut 4 bases from V and 8 bases from J; bases unmatched to any gene: 7. The CDR3 has 14 amino acids. DNA of the CDR3: TGTGCCAGTAGTACCCAGGACAGGCCCGAAAAACTGTTTTTT. This translates into CASSTQDRPEKLFF.

The V call is TRBV4-1, the J call TRBJ1-2; 9 bases fit TRBD1. Germline trimming cut 8 bases from V and 3 bases from J; bases unmatched to any gene: 13. Germline V lookup: CDR1 MGHRA, CDR2 YSYEKL. The CDR3 loop spans 16 amino acids. The CDR3 DNA is TGCGCCAGCCACGGGAGGACAGGGGTGGAGGACTATGGCTACACCTTC. Residues: CASHGRTGVEDYGYTF.

The rearrangement uses TRBV21-1 and TRBJ2-5; TRBD1, the table's D call, was not compared with the DNA. TRBV21-1 is a pseudogene. The CDR3 spans 15 residues. CDR3 region: CASPERDRGPRTQYF. CDR3 nucleotide sequence: TGTGCCAGCCCCGAGAGGGACAGGGGGCCCCGGACCCAGTACTTC.

Concerning this clonotype itself: The junction departs from the called germline gene at one end, perhaps through a read error. V usage is TRBV29-1 and J usage is TRBJ1-5; 8 nucleotides line up with TRBD1. CDR1 SQVTM and CDR2 ANQGSEA come from the germline V gene. The CDR3 totals 14 residues. The chain's CDR3 is CSVGTGGWTQLQHF. The CDR3 DNA reads as TGCAGCGTCGGAACAGGGGGGTGGACTCAGCTCCAGCATTTT.

This clonotype has only a few counts. The CDR3 sequence: CASSLERDSLDTQYF. The CDR3 nucleotides are TGCGCCAGCAGCTTGGAAAGGGACAGCTTAGATACGCAGTATTTT. The V call is TRBV5-1, the J call TRBJ2-3; TRBD1 matches at 7 bases. The V segment lost 0 bases and the J segment 5 bases; nucleotides outside the gene matches: 6. Germline lookup yields CDR1 SGHRS and CDR2 YFSETQ. CDR3 length: 15 amino acids.

J is TRBJ2-7 and V is TRBV29-1, with TRBD1 as a possible D gene (5 bases). Germline assignment: CDR1 SQVTM and CDR2 ANQGSEA. Trimming removed 0 bases at V and 3 bases at J, with 15 bases between. The CDR3 extends over 15 amino acids. CDR3 coding DNA: TGCAGCGTTGAAGATCGAACAGGAATTGGCTACGAGCAGTACTTC. It is translated as CSVEDRTGIGYEQYF.

This clonotype was picked up a small number of times. The chain joins TRBV9 to TRBJ2-7, with 12 bases aligning to TRBD2. With V trimmed by 0 bases and J by 2 bases, 9 bases remained unmatched. CDR3 size: 18 residues. CDR1 and CDR2 (germline): SGDLS, YYNGEE. The DNA for the CDR3 is TGTGCCAGCAGCGTAGGACCTAGCGGGGGGGCCGGGGCCTACGAGCAGTACTTC. As protein: CASSVGPSGGAGAYEQYF.

The rearrangement joins TRBV29-1 to TRBJ1-2; TRBD1 is a possible D gene (5 bases). CDR1 is SQVTM, CDR2 ANQGSEA, per germline. The CDR3 runs 12 residues. V shed 7 bases and J shed 8 bases, with 17 bases lying between them. CDR3 sequence: CSAEGSPGGYTF. DNA for the CDR3: TGCAGCGCCGAGGGGTCTCCAGGGGGCTACACCTTC.

The chain recombines TRBV7-2 with TRBJ2-5, with TRBD1 as a possible D gene (6 bases). The CDR3 runs 14 residues. Per germline, CDR1 SGHTA and CDR2 FQGNSA. V was trimmed by 5 bases and J by 0 bases, leaving 10 bases between them. The CDR3 reads CASSHRDNQETQYF. CDR3 DNA: TGTGCCAGCAGCCACCGGGACAACCAAGAGACCCAGTACTTC.

The chain couples TRBV24-1 to TRBJ2-1, with D tentatively TRBD2 (6 bases). The J call may be in error: the DNA end matches TRBJ2-5 better. The length of the CDR3 is 16 residues. The V gene's germline CDR1 is KGHDR and CDR2 SFDVKD. CDR3 protein: CATSDGAGLTHETQYF. In DNA form, the CDR3 reads TGTGCCACCAGTGATGGGGCGGGATTAACCCACGAGACCCAGTACTTC.

In this sample, this clonotype turned up a few times. This sequence joins TRBV7-2 and TRBJ2-5, with D tentatively TRBD1 (6 bases). Germline V gene lookup returns CDR1 SGHTA and CDR2 FQGNSA. The CDR3 consists of 13 residues. The V gene lost 8 bases and the J gene lost 5 bases, with 15 bases spanning the gap. Here the CDR3 reads CASGRGKGETQYF. CDR3 nucleotide sequence: TGTGCCAGCGGTAGGGGGAAGGGGGAGACCCAGTACTTC.

The V call is TRBV30, the J call TRBJ1-6, with a possible D match to TRBD1 (5 bases). Trimming shortened V by 2 bases and J by 5 bases, and 13 bases separated the two germline ends. Looked up from germline, CDR1 is GTSNPN and CDR2 is SVGIG (reference sequence). The CDR3 extends over 15 amino acids. CDR3 sequence: CAWSRMGTNNSPLHF. The CDR3 region has the DNA TGTGCCTGGAGTCGAATGGGGACTAATAATTCACCCCTCCACTTT.

This clonotype turned up a few times. This chain links TRBV15 with TRBJ2-3; TRBD1 agrees at 8 bases. The junction had 8 bases not matched to a gene; V was cut back by 4 bases and J by 2 bases. The CDR3 loop spans 16 amino acids. CDR1 is LNHNV and CDR2 is YYDKDF in the germline V gene (reference sequence). CDR3 sequence: CATSTRGQAITDTQYF. The CDR3 coding sequence is TGTGCCACCAGCACCCGGGGACAGGCAATCACAGATACGCAGTATTTT.

The rearrangement joins TRBV19 to TRBJ2-5; either TRBD1 or TRBD2 may fit D (5 bases each). Looked up from germline, CDR1 is LNHDA and CDR2 is SQIVND (reference sequence). The CDR3 consists of 14 residues. V was shortened by 3 bases and J by 6 bases, with 14 bases between the two germline ends. As DNA, the CDR3 is TGTGCCAGTAGTATCGATGGGGGTGGAAAGACCCAGTACTTC. As protein: CASSIDGGGKTQYF.

The V gene is TRBV7-3, the J gene TRBJ1-1; 8 bases are a match to TRBD1. This CDR3 region has 15 residues. V shed 2 bases, J shed 5 bases, and the junction held 7 bases outside the gene matches. Germline V gives CDR1 SGHTA, CDR2 FQGTGA. The chain's CDR3 is CASSLARTGRTEAFF. The CDR3, as DNA: TGTGCCAGCAGCTTAGCCAGGACAGGGAGGACTGAAGCTTTCTTT.

Regarding this clonotype: Because it lacks the conserved phenylalanine or tryptophan at the end, this CDR3 is likely a read error. V and J are TRBV2 and TRBJ2-5, with 8 nucleotides matching TRBD2. Germline lookup yields CDR1 SNHLY and CDR2 FYNNEI. Trimming cost V 5 bases and J 1 base; bases outside gene matches: 6. The length of the CDR3 is 15 residues. In DNA, the CDR3 is TGTGCCAGCAGTTTGGGACTAGGGGTCCAAGAGACCCAGTACCTC. Translating it yields CASSLGLGVQETQYL.

The chain carries TRBV6-6 and TRBJ1-4; unclear D gene. CDR1 and CDR2 (germline): MNHNY, SVGAGI (reference sequence). V lost 1 base to trimming and J lost 2 bases, with 8 bases between them. CDR3 length: 15 amino acids. Here the CDR3 reads CASSYLGSTNEKLFF. In DNA form, the CDR3 reads TGTGCCAGCAGTTACTTGGGGTCGACTAATGAAAAACTGTTTTTT.

This clonotype was observed at least ten times. The genes are TRBV27 and TRBJ2-7; 10 nucleotides line up with TRBD1. Trimming took 6 bases from V and 3 from J; bases not matched to a gene: 2. CDR3 size: 13 residues. Looked up from germline, CDR1 is MNHEY and CDR2 is SMNVEV (reference sequence). In DNA form, the CDR3 reads TGTGCCAGCAGACGGGACAGGGGCTACGAGCAGTACTTC. It specifies CASRRDRGYEQYF.

The chain combines TRBV12-3 or TRBV12-4 with TRBJ1-3; 7 bases align to TRBD1. There are 15 residues in the CDR3. Unmatched junction bases numbered 3, after V lost 3 bases and J lost 1 base. The CDR3 DNA is TGTGCCAGCAGTTTCACAGGGGAATCTGGAAACACCATATATTTT. Its translation: CASSFTGESGNTIYF.

The chain joins TRBV6-5 to TRBJ2-3; 8 nucleotides agree with TRBD2. CDR1 and CDR2 from the germline V gene are MNHEY and SVGAGI. V was clipped by 3 bases and J by 2 bases; unmatched bases: 7. The CDR3 has 16 residues. The CDR3 DNA reads TGTGCCAGCAGTTATGGTAGCGGGGTCGCCACAGATACGCAGTATTTT. This translates into CASSYGSGVATDTQYF.

Of note for this clonotype: This may be a read error, as it is one base from a much larger clone. The chain carries TRBV30 and TRBJ2-7, with D possibly being TRBD1 (5 bases). The CDR3 length is 13 residues. Per the germline V gene, CDR1 is GTSNPN and CDR2 is SVGIG (reference sequence). In DNA, the CDR3 is TGTGCCCGGAGACCGACAGTTGCCTACGAGCAGTACTTC. Translated, it gives CARRPTVAYEQYF.